This entry lists 4 T cell receptor beta chains sequenced from one sample in a study of T cell repertoires in cytomegalovirus infection. No antigen has been identified for these receptors. TCRdb re-analysed the reads in MiXCR, keeping a single row per CDR3 protein. This sample has 62,000 or so distinct CDR3 sequences, with over 20% found just once. The sequenced sample was CD8+ T cells from cultured PBMCs, obtained from culture after CMV antigen stimulation. All receptors come from a human donor in good health (CMV status not recorded). Some clones in this sample may be carry-over from other donors' samples.

The chain links TRBV27 to TRBJ2-7; possibly TRBD1 for D (5 bases). Per germline, CDR1 MNHEY and CDR2 SMNVEV (reference sequence). Trimming stripped 7 bases from V and 3 bases from J, with 16 bases between. This CDR3 is built from 14 residues. CDR3 DNA sequence: TGTGCCAGCAACGTCCTGGGGCCCGACTACGAGCAGTACTTC. Amino acid sequence: CASNVLGPDYEQYF.

Only a few counts were recorded for this clonotype. The V and J genes are TRBV6-8 and TRBJ1-6; 7 bases line up with TRBD1. Trimming at V came to 6 bases and at J to 8 bases, leaving 7 bases not matched to a gene. This CDR3 has 14 amino acids. CDR1 and CDR2 (germline): MNHGY, SAAAGT. The CDR3: CASSWGQTDSPLHF. CDR3 sequence (DNA): TGTGCCAGCAGCTGGGGACAGACTGATTCACCCCTCCACTTT.

The chain combines TRBV4-3 with TRBJ1-2; 8 nucleotides match TRBD1. Looked up from germline, CDR1 is LGHNA and CDR2 is YSLEER. Trimming at V came to 0 bases and at J to 3 bases, leaving 6 bases not matched to a gene. This CDR3 comprises 16 residues. CDR3 sequence reads: CASSQEWAGGHYGYTF. In DNA, the CDR3 is TGCGCCAGCAGCCAAGAGTGGGCAGGGGGCCACTATGGCTACACCTTC.

This chain joins TRBV27 and TRBJ1-5, with D unresolved. V lost 3 bases and J lost 7, with 10 bases in between. Germline CDR1 reads MNHEY; CDR2 reads SMNVEV (reference sequence). The CDR3 contains 13 residues. Here the CDR3 DNA reads TGTGCCAGCAGTTTGCGAGGTGGGCAGCCCCAGCATTTT. The encoded protein is CASSLRGGQPQHF.